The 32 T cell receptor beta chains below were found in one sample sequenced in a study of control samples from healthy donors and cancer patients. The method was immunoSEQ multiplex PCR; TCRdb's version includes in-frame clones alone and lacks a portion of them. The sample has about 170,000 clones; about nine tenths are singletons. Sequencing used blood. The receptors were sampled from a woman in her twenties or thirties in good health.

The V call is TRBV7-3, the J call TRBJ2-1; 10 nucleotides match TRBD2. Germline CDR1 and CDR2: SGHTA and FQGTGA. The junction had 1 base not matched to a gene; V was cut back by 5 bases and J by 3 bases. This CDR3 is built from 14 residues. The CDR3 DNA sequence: TGTGCCAGCAGCCGGACTAGCGGCTACAATGAGCAGTTCTTC. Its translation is CASSRTSGYNEQFF.

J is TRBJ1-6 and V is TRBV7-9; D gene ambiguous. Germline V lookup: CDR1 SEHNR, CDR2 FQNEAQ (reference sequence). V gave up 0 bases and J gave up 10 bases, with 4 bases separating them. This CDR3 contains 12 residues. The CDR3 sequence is CASSLAVSPLHF. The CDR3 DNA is TGTGCCAGCAGCTTAGCGGTCTCACCCCTCCACTTT.

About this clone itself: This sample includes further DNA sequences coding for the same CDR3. CDR3 in amino acids: CASRTYNEQFF. The CDR3 DNA is TGTGCCAGCCGAACTTACAATGAGCAGTTCTTC. The chain has TRBV19 and TRBJ2-1; D is ambiguous. This CDR3 has 11 residues. Germline lookup yields CDR1 LNHDA and CDR2 SQIVND (reference sequence). The V end lost 9 bases, the J end lost 4 bases, and 7 bases lay between the germline ends.

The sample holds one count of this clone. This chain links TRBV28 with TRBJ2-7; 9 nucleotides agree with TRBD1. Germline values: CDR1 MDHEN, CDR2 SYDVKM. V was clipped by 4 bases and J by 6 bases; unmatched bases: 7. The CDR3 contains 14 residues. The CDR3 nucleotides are TGTGCCAGCAGTTCGGGACAGGGAGACCGCGAGCAGTACTTC. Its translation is CASSSGQGDREQYF.

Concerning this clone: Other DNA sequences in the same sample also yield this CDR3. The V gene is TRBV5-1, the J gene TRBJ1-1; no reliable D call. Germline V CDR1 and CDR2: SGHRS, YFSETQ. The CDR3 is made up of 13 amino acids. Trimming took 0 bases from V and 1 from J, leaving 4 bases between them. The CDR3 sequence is CASSLGGNTEAFF. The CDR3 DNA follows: TGCGCCAGCAGCTTGGGCGGGAACACTGAAGCTTTCTTT.

CDR3 in DNA: TGTGCCACCAGTGCTCTCTGGACAGGGGGCGCAGATACGCAGTATTTT. Translated: CATSALWTGGADTQYF. The J gene is TRBJ2-3, the V gene TRBV24-1; 11 bases map to TRBD1. Germline V gene sequence: CDR1 KGHDR, CDR2 SFDVKD. CDR3 length: 16 residues. Trimming cost V 5 bases and J 4 bases; bases outside gene matches: 7.

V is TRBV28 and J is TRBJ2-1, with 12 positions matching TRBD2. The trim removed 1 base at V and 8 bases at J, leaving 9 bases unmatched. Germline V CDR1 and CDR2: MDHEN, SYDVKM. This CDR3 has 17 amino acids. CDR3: CASSLYGASGRAYEQFF. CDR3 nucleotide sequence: TGTGCCAGCAGTTTATATGGGGCTAGCGGGAGGGCCTATGAGCAGTTCTTC.

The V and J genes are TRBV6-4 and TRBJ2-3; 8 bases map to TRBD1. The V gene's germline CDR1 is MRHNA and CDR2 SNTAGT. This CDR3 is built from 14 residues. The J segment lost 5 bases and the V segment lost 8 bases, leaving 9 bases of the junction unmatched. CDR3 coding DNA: TGTGCCAGCCCACCGACAGGGGCGCGAGATACGCAGTATTTT. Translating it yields CASPPTGARDTQYF.

The CDR3 nucleotides read TGCGCCAGCAGCTTGACAGGGTATAACTATGGCTACACCTTC. Translation: CASSLTGYNYGYTF. The chain links TRBV5-1 to TRBJ1-2, with D perhaps TRBD1 (6 bases). Deletions cut 1 base from V and 1 base from J, with 8 bases between. The CDR3 runs to 14 residues. The V gene's germline CDR1 is SGHRS and CDR2 YFSETQ.

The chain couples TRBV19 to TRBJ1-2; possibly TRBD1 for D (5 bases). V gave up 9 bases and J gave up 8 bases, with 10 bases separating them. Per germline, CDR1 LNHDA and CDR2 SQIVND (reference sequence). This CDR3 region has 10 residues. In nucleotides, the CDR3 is TGTGCCAGCAGCAGGGAAGGCTACACCTTC. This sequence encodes CASSREGYTF.

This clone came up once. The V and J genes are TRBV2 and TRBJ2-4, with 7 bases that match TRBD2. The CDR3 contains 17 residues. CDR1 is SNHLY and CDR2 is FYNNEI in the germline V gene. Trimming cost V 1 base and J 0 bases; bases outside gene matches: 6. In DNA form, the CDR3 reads TGTGCCAGCAGTGAAGGGGGTCTAGCGGTAGCCAAAAACATTCAGTACTTC. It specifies CASSEGGLAVAKNIQYF.

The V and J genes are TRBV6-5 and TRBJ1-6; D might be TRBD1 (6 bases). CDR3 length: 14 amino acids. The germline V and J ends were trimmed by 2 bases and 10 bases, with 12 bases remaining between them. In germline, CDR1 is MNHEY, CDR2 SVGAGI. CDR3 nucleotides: TGTGCCAGCAGTTACGGGGAGGGGGGATCACCCCTCCACTTT. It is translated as CASSYGEGGSPLHF.

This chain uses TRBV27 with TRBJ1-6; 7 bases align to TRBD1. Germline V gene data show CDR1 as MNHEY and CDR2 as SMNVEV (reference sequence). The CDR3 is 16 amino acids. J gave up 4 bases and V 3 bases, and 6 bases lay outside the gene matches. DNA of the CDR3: TGTGCCAGCAGTTTTACAGGGGTCTTGTATAATTCACCCCTCCACTTT. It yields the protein CASSFTGVLYNSPLHF.

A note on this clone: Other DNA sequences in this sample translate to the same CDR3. DNA of the CDR3: TGTGCCAGCAGCTCCGGACAGGGTAGCAATCAGCCCCAGCATTTT. Translated: CASSSGQGSNQPQHF. The rearrangement joins TRBV7-9 to TRBJ1-5, with TRBD1 identical over 8 bases. The CDR3 loop spans 15 amino acids. The V segment lost 4 bases and the J segment 0 bases; nucleotides outside the gene matches: 2. Germline loops: CDR1 SEHNR, CDR2 FQNEAQ (reference sequence).

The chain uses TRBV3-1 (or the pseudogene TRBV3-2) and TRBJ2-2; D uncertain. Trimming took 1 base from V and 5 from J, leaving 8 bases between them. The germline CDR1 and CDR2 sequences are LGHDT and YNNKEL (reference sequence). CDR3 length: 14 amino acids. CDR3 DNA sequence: TGTGCCAGCAGCCAAGTTGGGTTTACCGGGGAGCTGTTTTTT. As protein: CASSQVGFTGELFF.

For the CDR3, the DNA is TGCGCCAGCAGCTTGGCGGGGACAGGGTACGAGCAGTACTTC. Residues: CASSLAGTGYEQYF. The gene calls are TRBV5-1 and TRBJ2-7; 9 nucleotides match TRBD1. Losses at the gene ends were 0 bases for V and 4 bases for J; bases not matched to a gene: 2. The V gene's germline CDR1 is SGHRS and CDR2 YFSETQ. This CDR3 is built from 14 residues.

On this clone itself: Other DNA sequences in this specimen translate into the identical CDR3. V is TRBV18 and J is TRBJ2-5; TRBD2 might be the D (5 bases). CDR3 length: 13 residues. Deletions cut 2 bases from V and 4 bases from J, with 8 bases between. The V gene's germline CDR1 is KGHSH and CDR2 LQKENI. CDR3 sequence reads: CASSPGLAETQYF. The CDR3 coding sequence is TGTGCCAGCTCACCAGGGCTAGCAGAGACCCAGTACTTC.

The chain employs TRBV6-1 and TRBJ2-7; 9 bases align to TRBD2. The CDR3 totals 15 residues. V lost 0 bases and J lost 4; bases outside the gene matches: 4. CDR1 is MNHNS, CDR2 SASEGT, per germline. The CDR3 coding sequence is TGTGCCAGCAGTGAAGCGACTAGCGGAGGGTACGAGCAGTACTTC. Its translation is CASSEATSGGYEQYF.

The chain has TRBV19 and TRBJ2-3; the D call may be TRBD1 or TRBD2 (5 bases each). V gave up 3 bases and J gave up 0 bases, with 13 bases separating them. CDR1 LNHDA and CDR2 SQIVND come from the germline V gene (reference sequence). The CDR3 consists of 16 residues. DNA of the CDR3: TGTGCCAGTAGTATGAGGGACGGGCCTAGCACAGATACGCAGTATTTT. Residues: CASSMRDGPSTDTQYF.

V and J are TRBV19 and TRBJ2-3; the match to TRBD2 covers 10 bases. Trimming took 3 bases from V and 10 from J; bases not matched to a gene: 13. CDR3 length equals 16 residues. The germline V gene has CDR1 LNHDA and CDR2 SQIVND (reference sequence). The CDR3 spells CASSISSGSNEAAQYF. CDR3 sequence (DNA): TGTGCCAGTAGTATCTCTAGCGGGAGTAATGAAGCGGCGCAGTATTTT.

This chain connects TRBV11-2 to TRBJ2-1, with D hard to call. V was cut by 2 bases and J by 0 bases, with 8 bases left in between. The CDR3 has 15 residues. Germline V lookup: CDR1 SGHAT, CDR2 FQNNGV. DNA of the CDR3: TGTGCCAGCAGCTTAAGTGCCCTCTCCTACAATGAGCAGTTCTTC. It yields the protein CASSLSALSYNEQFF.

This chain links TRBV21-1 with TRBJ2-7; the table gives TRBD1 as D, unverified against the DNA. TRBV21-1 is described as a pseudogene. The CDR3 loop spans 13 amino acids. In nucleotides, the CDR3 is TGTGCCAGCGGTATGGCCAGGGGGTACGAGCAGTACTTC. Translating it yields CASGMARGYEQYF.

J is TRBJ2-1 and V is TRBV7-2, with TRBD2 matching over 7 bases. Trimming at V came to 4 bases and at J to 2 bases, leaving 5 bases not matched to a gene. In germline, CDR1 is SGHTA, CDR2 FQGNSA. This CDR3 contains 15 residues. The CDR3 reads CASSSGLTPYNEQFF. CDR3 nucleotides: TGTGCCAGCAGCTCGGGACTAACCCCCTACAATGAGCAGTTCTTC.

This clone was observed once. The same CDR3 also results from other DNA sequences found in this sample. The CDR3 nucleotides are TGTGCCAGCAGCTTAGTGGCGGGAAACACCATATATTTT. It is translated as CASSLVAGNTIYF. This chain joins TRBV7-9 and TRBJ1-3; D gene ambiguous. This CDR3 has 13 amino acids. The germline CDR1 and CDR2 sequences are SEHNR and FQNEAQ (reference sequence). The V and J ends lost 1 base and 4 bases respectively, with 5 bases between them.

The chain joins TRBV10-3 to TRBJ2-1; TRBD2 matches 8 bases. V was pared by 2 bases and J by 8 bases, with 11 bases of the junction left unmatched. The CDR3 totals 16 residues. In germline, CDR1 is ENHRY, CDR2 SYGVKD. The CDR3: CAISEPGAGRADEQFF. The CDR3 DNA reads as TGTGCCATCAGTGAGCCGGGGGCCGGGAGGGCCGATGAGCAGTTCTTC.

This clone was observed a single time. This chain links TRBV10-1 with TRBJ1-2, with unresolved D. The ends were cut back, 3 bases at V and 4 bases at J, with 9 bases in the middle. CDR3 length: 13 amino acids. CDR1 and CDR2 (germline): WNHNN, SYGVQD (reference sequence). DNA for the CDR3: TGCGCCAGCAGTGACGACCGTACCTATGGCTACACCTTC. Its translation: CASSDDRTYGYTF.

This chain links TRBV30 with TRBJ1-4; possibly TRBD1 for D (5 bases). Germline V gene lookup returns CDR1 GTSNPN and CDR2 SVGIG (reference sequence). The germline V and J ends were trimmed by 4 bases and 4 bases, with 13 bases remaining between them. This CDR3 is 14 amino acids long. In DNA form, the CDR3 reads TGTGCCTGGACCCGGGGGTACGGTAATGAAAAACTGTTTTTT. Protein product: CAWTRGYGNEKLFF. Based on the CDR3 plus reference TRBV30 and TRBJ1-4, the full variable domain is SQTIHQWPATLVQPVGSPLSLECTVEGTSNPNLYWYRQAAGRGLQLLFYSVGIGQISSEVPQNLSASRPQDRQFILSSKKLLLSDSGFYLCAWTRGYGNEKLFFGSGTQLSVL.

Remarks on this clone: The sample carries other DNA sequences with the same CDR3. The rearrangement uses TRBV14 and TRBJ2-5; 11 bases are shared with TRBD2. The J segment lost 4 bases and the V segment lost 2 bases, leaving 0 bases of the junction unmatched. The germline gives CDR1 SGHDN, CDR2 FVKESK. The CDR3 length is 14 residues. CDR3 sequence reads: CASSQTSGRETQYF. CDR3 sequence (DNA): TGTGCCAGCAGCCAAACTAGCGGGAGAGAGACCCAGTACTTC.

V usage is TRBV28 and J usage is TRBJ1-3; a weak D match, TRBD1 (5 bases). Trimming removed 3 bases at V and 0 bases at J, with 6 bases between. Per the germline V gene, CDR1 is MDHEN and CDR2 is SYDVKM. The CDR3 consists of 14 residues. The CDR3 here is CASSLGGSGNTIYF. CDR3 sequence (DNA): TGTGCCAGCAGTTTGGGGGGCTCTGGAAACACCATATATTTT.

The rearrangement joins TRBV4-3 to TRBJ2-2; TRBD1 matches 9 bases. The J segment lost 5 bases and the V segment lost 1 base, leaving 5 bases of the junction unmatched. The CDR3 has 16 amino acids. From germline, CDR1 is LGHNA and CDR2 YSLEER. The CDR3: CASSQVGDRETGELFF. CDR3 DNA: TGCGCCAGCAGCCAAGTAGGGGACAGGGAAACCGGGGAGCTGTTTTTT.

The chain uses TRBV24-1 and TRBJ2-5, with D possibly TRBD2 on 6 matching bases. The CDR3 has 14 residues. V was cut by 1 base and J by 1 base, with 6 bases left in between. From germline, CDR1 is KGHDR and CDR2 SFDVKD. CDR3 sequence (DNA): TGTGCCACCAGTGATTTCGGGGGCCAAGAGACCCAGTACTTC. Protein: CATSDFGGQETQYF.

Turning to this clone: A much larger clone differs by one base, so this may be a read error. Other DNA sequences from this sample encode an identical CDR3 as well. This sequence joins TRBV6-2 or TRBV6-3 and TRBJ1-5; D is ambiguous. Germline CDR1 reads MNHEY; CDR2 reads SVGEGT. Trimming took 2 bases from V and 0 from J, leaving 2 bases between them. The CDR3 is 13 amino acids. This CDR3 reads CASSYSSNQPQHF. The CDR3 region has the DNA TGTGCCAGCAGTTACAGTAGCAATCAGCCCCAGCATTTT.